These 20 T cell receptor beta chains were sequenced from one sample in a study of blood T cell repertoires in COVID-19 (dated by TCRdb to 2018 to 2020). Receptor libraries were prepared by the immunoSEQ multiplex PCR assay. TCRdb stores this immuneACCESS table with in-frame sequences only. Part of the clones is absent; in the studies checked, under half of the shortfall reflects unresolved V genes, and no reason is known for the rest. Within this sample are 65,000 to 95,000 clones, with 91% of them counted one time only. The ten largest clonotypes hold 2.6% of the sample. Material: peripheral blood. The receptors stem from a man between 50 and 59 years old with COVID-19, enrolled during active disease.

This clone has a single count. V and J are TRBV5-4 and TRBJ1-1; D might be TRBD1 (5 bases). V gave up 0 bases and J gave up 4 bases, with 13 bases separating them. The CDR3 extends over 15 amino acids. Germline V gives CDR1 SGHNT, CDR2 YYREEE (reference sequence). For the CDR3, the DNA is TGTGCCAGCAGCTTGGATCAGGGAAGGCGCACTGAAGCTTTCTTT. It yields the protein CASSLDQGRRTEAFF.

The chain has TRBV6-5 and TRBJ1-5; D is possibly TRBD1 (6 bases). Germline V gene lookup returns CDR1 MNHEY and CDR2 SVGAGI. With 8 bases removed from V and 3 bases from J, the gap between germline ends came to 17 bases. The CDR3 has 15 amino acids. Here the CDR3 reads CASSLATGYNQPQHF. As DNA, the CDR3 is TGTGCCAGCTCCCTCGCTACAGGGTACAATCAGCCCCAGCATTTT.

The J gene is TRBJ2-1, the V gene TRBV18, with a weak D call TRBD2 (5 bases). The CDR3 spans 14 residues. V lost 4 bases, J lost 6 bases, and 13 bases lay in between. The V gene's germline CDR1 is KGHSH and CDR2 LQKENI. This CDR3 reads CASSRPLAGNEQFF. The CDR3 DNA is TGTGCCAGCTCACGTCCGCTAGCCGGCAATGAGCAGTTCTTC. Using reference TRBV18 and TRBJ2-1 for the parts outside the CDR3, the full variable domain is NAGVMQNPRHLVRRRGQEARLRCSPMKGHSHVYWYRQLPEEGLKFMVYLQKENIIDESGMPKERFSAEFPKEGPSILRIQQVVRGDSAAYFCASSRPLAGNEQFFGPGTRLTVL.

Here the CDR3 reads CASSQGGRRLAKNIQYF. The CDR3 DNA is TGTGCCAGCAGCCAAGGTGGGAGGAGGCTAGCCAAAAACATTCAGTACTTC. This chain connects TRBV3-1 (or the pseudogene TRBV3-2) to TRBJ2-4, with D perhaps TRBD2 (6 bases). V dropped 1 base and J dropped 0 bases, with 13 bases sitting between them. Germline V gene lookup returns CDR1 LGHDT and CDR2 YNNKEL (reference sequence). CDR3 length: 17 residues.

The rearrangement joins TRBV10-2 to TRBJ1-2; the D is unclear. CDR1 is WSHSY, CDR2 SAAADI, per germline. This CDR3 has 13 residues. Trimming shortened V by 2 bases and J by 7 bases, and 11 bases separated the two germline ends. CDR3 DNA: TGCGCCAGCAGTGAGAGCCGCCACGGTGGCTACACCTTC. Amino acids: CASSESRHGGYTF.

The chain recombines TRBV7-9 with TRBJ2-7, with TRBD1 matching 11 bases. The trim removed 5 bases at V and 5 bases at J, leaving 8 bases unmatched. CDR3 length: 15 amino acids. Germline CDR1 reads SEHNR; CDR2 reads FQNEAQ (reference sequence). The CDR3: CASSRGQGAYDEQYV. The CDR3, as DNA: TGTGCCAGCAGCCGCGGACAGGGGGCTTACGACGAGCAGTACGTC.

The chain is built from TRBV2 and TRBJ1-5, with D possibly being TRBD1 (5 bases). V lost 8 bases, J lost 2 bases, and 16 bases lay in between. The CDR3 length is 15 residues. Germline CDR1 SNHLY, CDR2 FYNNEI. The CDR3: CASGGGMGGNQPQHF. CDR3 sequence (DNA): TGTGCCAGCGGGGGAGGGATGGGCGGCAATCAGCCCCAGCATTTT.

V and J are TRBV5-5 and TRBJ1-2; 10 bases are shared with TRBD1. V lost 4 bases, J lost 0 bases, and 3 bases stayed unmatched. The germline CDR1 and CDR2 sequences are SGHKS and YYEKEE (reference sequence). The CDR3 consists of 15 residues. This CDR3 is CASSKGQGPNYGYTF. The DNA for the CDR3 is TGTGCCAGCAGCAAGGGACAGGGGCCTAACTATGGCTACACCTTC.

This sequence joins TRBV11-2 and TRBJ1-2; 7 bases match TRBD1. Per germline, CDR1 SGHAT and CDR2 FQNNGV. CDR3 length equals 16 residues. The V gene end was trimmed by 5 bases and the J gene end by 6 bases; junction bases not matched to a gene: 15. As DNA, the CDR3 is TGTGCCAGCAGCAAAAATAGGGCAGGGGGTATCGATGGCTACACCTTC. This translates into CASSKNRAGGIDGYTF.

This clone showed up just once. The chain employs TRBV7-9 and TRBJ2-5; 11 positions match TRBD2. This CDR3 has 15 amino acids. Germline CDR1 and CDR2: SEHNR and FQNEAQ (reference sequence). Trimming removed 5 bases from V and 5 bases from J; junction bases left unmatched: 7. This chain's CDR3 is CASSRWTSGRETQYF. CDR3 DNA: TGTGCCAGCAGCCGCTGGACTAGCGGGCGGGAGACCCAGTACTTC.

This chain uses TRBV9 with TRBJ2-1, with TRBD2 identical over 14 bases. The trim removed 3 bases at V and 5 bases at J, leaving 7 bases unmatched. The germline V gene encodes CDR1 SGDLS and CDR2 YYNGEE. The CDR3 sequence is 17 residues long. CDR3 nucleotide sequence: TGTGCCAGCAGCGCGGGACTAGCGGGAGAGGCGAACAATGAGCAGTTCTTC. Translated, it gives CASSAGLAGEANNEQFF.

The chain is built from TRBV19 and TRBJ2-7, with D tentatively TRBD1 (6 bases). Looked up from germline, CDR1 is LNHDA and CDR2 is SQIVND (reference sequence). CDR3 length: 12 residues. V shed 3 bases and J shed 5 bases, with 8 bases lying between them. The DNA of the CDR3 is TGTGCCAGTAGTATGGGGGCTCACGAGCAGTACTTC. Translation gives CASSMGAHEQYF. Full variable domain (remainder filled in from reference TRBV19 and TRBJ2-7): DGGITQSPKYLFRKEGQNVTLSCEQNLNHDAMYWYRQDPGQGLRLIYYSQIVNDFQKGDIAEGYSVSREKKESFPLTVTSAQKNPTAFYLCASSMGAHEQYFGPGTRLTVT.

The gene calls are TRBV28 and TRBJ1-4; D perhaps matches TRBD1 (6 bases). Looked up from germline, CDR1 is MDHEN and CDR2 is SYDVKM. This CDR3 region has 15 residues. V lost 6 bases to trimming and J lost 8 bases, with 19 bases between them. CDR3 DNA: TGTGCCAGCAGGAGTGGGGGGGCTGCTCGGGAAAAACTGTTTTTT. It is translated as CASRSGGAAREKLFF.

The CDR3 sequence is CASSRTSGETQYF. The CDR3 nucleotides read TGTGCCAGTAGTCGGACTAGCGGAGAGACCCAGTACTTC. The chain links TRBV19 to TRBJ2-5; 10 bases are shared with TRBD2. V dropped 5 bases and J dropped 4; count of bases not matched to a gene: 1. CDR1 and CDR2 (germline): LNHDA, SQIVND (reference sequence). The length of the CDR3 is 13 residues.

This chain uses TRBV7-9 with TRBJ1-2; no clear D. The CDR3 spans 14 residues. The V and J ends lost 1 base and 6 bases respectively, with 12 bases between them. In germline, CDR1 is SEHNR, CDR2 FQNEAQ (reference sequence). The CDR3 bases are TGTGCCAGCAGCTTAGATTCCGGGGTGGATGGCTACACCTTC. Translating it yields CASSLDSGVDGYTF.

The chain employs TRBV28 and TRBJ1-4, with a possible D match to TRBD1 (6 bases). The CDR3 totals 15 residues. Germline V CDR1 and CDR2: MDHEN, SYDVKM. V shed 6 bases and J shed 14 bases, with 25 bases lying between them. Here the CDR3 reads CASSPGQSPLSGLFF. The CDR3 region has the DNA TGTGCCAGCAGCCCCGGACAGTCCCCTTTATCTGGGCTGTTTTTT.

This clone was seen once. This chain uses TRBV18 with TRBJ2-7; 9 positions match TRBD1. Germline values: CDR1 KGHSH, CDR2 LQKENI. With 4 bases clipped from V and 7 bases from J, the junction kept 11 bases outside the gene matches. The CDR3 has 15 residues. CDR3 residues: CASSLEQGAGGEQYF. CDR3 sequence (DNA): TGTGCCAGCTCACTAGAACAGGGGGCAGGAGGAGAGCAGTACTTC.

The gene calls are TRBV4-3 and TRBJ2-7; a possible D gene is TRBD1 (6 bases). The CDR3 consists of 15 residues. Germline V lookup: CDR1 LGHNA, CDR2 YSLEER. The V gene lost 0 bases and the J gene lost 7 bases, with 16 bases spanning the gap. This chain's CDR3 is CASSQDRQGQREQYF. CDR3 DNA: TGCGCCAGCAGCCAAGATCGGCAGGGGCAAAGAGAGCAGTACTTC.

This clone showed up just a few times. The gene calls are TRBV7-2 and TRBJ1-5; D not resolved. V was clipped by 2 bases and J by 7 bases, with 9 bases between them. This CDR3 region has 13 residues. Germline values: CDR1 SGHTA, CDR2 FQGNSA. This chain's CDR3 is CASSLFSGQPQHF. The CDR3 nucleotides are TGTGCCAGCAGCTTATTTTCCGGGCAGCCCCAGCATTTT.

This sequence joins TRBV5-1 and TRBJ1-1; D might be TRBD1 (6 bases). Germline values: CDR1 SGHRS, CDR2 YFSETQ. The V and J ends lost 6 bases and 5 bases respectively, with 14 bases between them. This CDR3 comprises 13 residues. CDR3 residues: CASKETGRTEAFF. As DNA, the CDR3 is TGCGCCAGCAAGGAGACAGGACGAACTGAAGCTTTCTTT.